The clone carrying this TCR beta chain was recorded once. The record originates from a study of blood T cell repertoires in COVID-19. Study in general: The samples span acute and convalescent COVID-19 from the United States, Italy and Spain. In each case, the material was cDNA or gDNA derived from T cells, B-cell-depleted T cells, or PBMCs.

The CDR3 has 12 residues. Germline CDR1 ENHRY, CDR2 SYGVKD. Trimming took 8 bases from V and 7 from J; bases not matched to a gene: 7. Original handling: Amplification from reference gene primers served as the basis for estimated nucleated cell counts. Here immunoSEQ multiplex PCR was the method, and the copy in TCRdb shows in-frame clones only, minus some. V, J and clone size are taken as reported in that table, and D and trimming were inferred from the DNA itself. Of fewer than 30,000 clones in the sample, about 83% were seen once. This chain connects TRBV10-3 to TRBJ2-7, with TRBD2 identical over 8 bases. The origin of this receptor is a human donor in a cohort sampled during active COVID-19. Sequencing used peripheral blood. In nucleotides, the CDR3 is TGTGCCATCGCCGGGACTAGTAGTGAGCAGTACTTC. Amino acid sequence: CAIAGTSSEQYF.